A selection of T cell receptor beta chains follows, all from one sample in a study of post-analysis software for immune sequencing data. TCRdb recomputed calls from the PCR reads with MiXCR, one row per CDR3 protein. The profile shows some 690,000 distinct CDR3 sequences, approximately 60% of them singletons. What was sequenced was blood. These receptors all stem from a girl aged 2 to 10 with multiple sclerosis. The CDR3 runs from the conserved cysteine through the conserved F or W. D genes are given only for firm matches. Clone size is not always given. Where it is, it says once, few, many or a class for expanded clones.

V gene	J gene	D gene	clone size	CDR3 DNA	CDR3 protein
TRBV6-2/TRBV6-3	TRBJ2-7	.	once	TGTGCCAGCAGTTACAGGCCCAGGCTGAACTACGAGCAGTACTTC	CASSYRPRLNYEQYF
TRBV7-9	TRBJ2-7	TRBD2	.	TGTGCCAGCAGCTTAGAGGGGACTAGCGCCTACGAGCAGTACTTC	CASSLEGTSAYEQYF
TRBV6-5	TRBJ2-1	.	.	TGTGCCAGCAGTTACGTTACCGGATTCAGACACCGCTCCTACAATGAGCAGTTCTTC	CASSYVTGFRHRSYNEQFF
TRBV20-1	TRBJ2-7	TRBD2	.	TGCAGTGCTAGAGTAGCGGGAGTATCCTACGAGCAGTACTTC	CSARVAGVSYEQYF
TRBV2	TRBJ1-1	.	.	TGTGCCAGCACGGCCGACCCCATCACTGAAGCTTTCTTT	CASTADPITEAFF
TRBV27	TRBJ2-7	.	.	TGTGCCAGCAGTTCCTTACTCGCCATCTCCTACGAGCAGTACTTC	CASSSLLAISYEQYF
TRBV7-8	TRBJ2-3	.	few	TGTGCCAGCAGCTTAATTTCTAGCGGCACAGATACGCAGTATTTT	CASSLISSGTDTQYF
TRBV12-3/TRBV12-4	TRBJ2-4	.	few	TGTGCCAGCAGTTTATCCTTAGCCAAAAACATTCAGTACTTC	CASSLSLAKNIQYF
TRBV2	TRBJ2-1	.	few	TGTGCCAGCAGAAATTACTACAATGAGCAGTTCTTC	CASRNYYNEQFF
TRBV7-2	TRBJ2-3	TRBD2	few	TGTGCCAGCAGCTTAAGCGGACTAGCGGGAGTGACAGATACGCAGTATTTT	CASSLSGLAGVTDTQYF
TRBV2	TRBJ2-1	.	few	TGTGCCAGCAGTCCGGTTCGGATCCGAGATGAGCAGTTCTTC	CASSPVRIRDEQFF
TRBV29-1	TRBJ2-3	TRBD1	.	TGCAGCGTTGGAGGACAGGTGAAGTCAGATACGCAGTATTTT	CSVGGQVKSDTQYF
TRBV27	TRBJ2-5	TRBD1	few	TGTGCCAGCAGTGGGTTACAGGGGAATGGAGAGACCCAGTACTTC	CASSGLQGNGETQYF
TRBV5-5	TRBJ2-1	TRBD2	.	TGTGCCAGCAGCTTGTGGGTAGCGGGATACAATGAGCAGTTCTTC	CASSLWVAGYNEQFF
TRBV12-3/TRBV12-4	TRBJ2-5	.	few	TGTGCCAGCAGTTTAGGTCCCCGACGCAGTGGGGGAGAGACCCAGTACTTC	CASSLGPRRSGGETQYF
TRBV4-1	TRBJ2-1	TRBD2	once	TGCGCCAGCAGCCAAGATCAAGGGGCGAGCGGGAGGGCCGGGTTAAAGTTCTTC	CASSQDQGASGRAGLKFF
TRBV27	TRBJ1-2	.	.	TGTGCCAGCAGTTTATCGTCGGGTATAGGCTATGGCTACACCTTC	CASSLSSGIGYGYTF